What follows are 7 T cell receptor beta chains derived from one specimen sequenced in a study of blood T cell repertoires in COVID-19. The table came from immunoSEQ multiplex PCR; TCRdb's copy has only in-frame clones and leaves some out. The sample shows 150,000 to 200,000 clones, over 70% of them seen only once. The sample consisted of peripheral blood. The receptors were sampled from a man between 60 and 75 years old with active or convalescent COVID-19.

The rearrangement uses TRBV7-2 and TRBJ2-7; 11 nucleotides line up with TRBD1. Germline lookup yields CDR1 SGHTA and CDR2 FQGNSA. There are 15 residues in the CDR3. Trimming removed 2 bases from V and 6 bases from J; junction bases left unmatched: 6. CDR3 protein: CASSLSLDRGREQYF. The CDR3 nucleotides read TGTGCCAGCAGCTTATCCCTGGACAGGGGGCGCGAGCAGTACTTC.

The gene calls are TRBV29-1 and TRBJ2-1, with D tentatively TRBD1 (5 bases). This CDR3 is 14 amino acids long. V was cut by 1 base and J by 1 base, with 8 bases left in between. The germline gives CDR1 SQVTM, CDR2 ANQGSEA. The CDR3, as DNA: TGCAGCGTTGAAGGCAGGGTTTCCTACAATGAGCAGTTCTTC. Amino acids: CSVEGRVSYNEQFF.

The V gene is TRBV5-1, the J gene TRBJ2-2; 13 nucleotides agree with TRBD2. Germline trimming cut 4 bases from V and 5 bases from J; bases unmatched to any gene: 2. Germline CDR1 is SGHRS and CDR2 is YFSETQ. The length of the CDR3 is 15 residues. CDR3 loop: CASSGLAGETGELFF. Here the CDR3 DNA reads TGCGCCAGCAGCGGACTAGCGGGAGAAACCGGGGAGCTGTTTTTT.

The rearrangement joins TRBV3-1 (or the pseudogene TRBV3-2) to TRBJ1-1; no reliable D call. V lost 0 bases and J 4 bases, leaving 12 bases between the germline ends. The CDR3 contains 15 residues. CDR1 is LGHDT, CDR2 YNNKEL, per germline (reference sequence). In DNA, the CDR3 is TGTGCCAGCAGCCAAGATATTAGTCCGGGCACTGAAGCTTTCTTT. This encodes CASSQDISPGTEAFF.

The chain uses TRBV28 and TRBJ2-1, with 7 bases lining up with TRBD2. Trimming removed 5 bases from V and 1 base from J; junction bases left unmatched: 11. CDR3 length: 17 amino acids. Germline V lookup: CDR1 MDHEN, CDR2 SYDVKM. The CDR3: CASSTLLAAVSYNEQFF. The CDR3 region has the DNA TGTGCCAGCAGTACCCTCCTAGCGGCCGTTTCCTACAATGAGCAGTTCTTC.

This chain connects TRBV27 to TRBJ1-6; a possible D gene is TRBD1 (6 bases). This CDR3 is 15 amino acids long. The V end was cut by 5 bases, the J end by 7 bases, with 15 bases between. Germline loops: CDR1 MNHEY, CDR2 SMNVEV (reference sequence). CDR3 in amino acids: CASSVTGNRNSPLHF. For the CDR3, the DNA is TGTGCCAGCAGTGTAACAGGGAATCGGAATTCACCCCTCCACTTT.

In DNA form, the CDR3 reads TGTGCCAGCAGCTCGATTCAGGGGGTGGACGAGCAGTACTTC. Translating it yields CASSSIQGVDEQYF. The rearrangement uses TRBV11-2 and TRBJ2-7; 7 bases fit TRBD1. J was trimmed by 5 bases and V by 4 bases; bases with no gene match: 8. The CDR3 contains 14 residues. CDR1 SGHAT and CDR2 FQNNGV come from the germline V gene.